These T cell receptor beta chains were read from a single sample in a study of beta chain features in type 1 diabetes. Sequenced by immunoSEQ multiplex PCR; TCRdb stores in-frame clones only, minus some. The data contain more than 550,000 clones, around 15% of them singletons. The material sequenced was naive CD4+ T cells from blood. These receptors were collected from a man between 18 and 35 years old with type 1 diabetes. Each CDR3 is given with its conserved first and last residue. Each record gives: J gene, clone size, V gene, D gene, CDR3 DNA, CDR3 protein. D genes are given only for firm matches. Clone sizes are given selectively: once, few, many, or a class where the clone is expanded.

j_gene: TRBJ2-5
abundance: few
v_gene: TRBV25-1
d_gene: -
CDR3nt: TGTGCCAGCAGAGGGGTCCCACAGGGTGGGGCAGAGACCCAGTACTTC
CDR3aa: CASRGVPQGGAETQYF

j_gene: TRBJ2-7
abundance: -
v_gene: TRBV2
d_gene: -
CDR3nt: TGTGCCAGCAGTGACAGGGCCCCGGACGAGCAGTACTTC
CDR3aa: CASSDRAPDEQYF

j_gene: TRBJ2-1
abundance: few
v_gene: TRBV7-9
d_gene: -
CDR3nt: TGTGCCAGCAGCTTAAGGGACTTCTCCTACAATGAGCAGTTCTTC
CDR3aa: CASSLRDFSYNEQFF

j_gene: TRBJ1-1
abundance: few
v_gene: TRBV6-5
d_gene: -
CDR3nt: TGTGCCAGCAAGGGAGCAGCCATGAACACTGAAGCTTTCTTT
CDR3aa: CASKGAAMNTEAFF

j_gene: TRBJ2-1
abundance: few
v_gene: TRBV25-1
d_gene: TRBD2
CDR3nt: TGTGCCAGTGGGCTAGCGGGAGTGGAGGCGCAGTTCTTC
CDR3aa: CASGLAGVEAQFF

j_gene: TRBJ2-6
abundance: few
v_gene: TRBV30
d_gene: -
CDR3nt: TGTGCCTGGAGTGATTCTGGGGCCAACGTCCTGACTTTC
CDR3aa: CAWSDSGANVLTF

j_gene: TRBJ2-5
abundance: few
v_gene: TRBV7-9
d_gene: TRBD1
CDR3nt: TGTGCCAGCAGCTTATTGGGACAGATCGGGGAGACCCAGTACTTC
CDR3aa: CASSLLGQIGETQYF

j_gene: TRBJ2-2
abundance: few
v_gene: TRBV2
d_gene: -
CDR3nt: TGTGCCAGCAAGACGAGGGAGCTGTTTTTT
CDR3aa: CASKTRELFF

j_gene: TRBJ2-3
abundance: -
v_gene: TRBV29-1
d_gene: TRBD1
CDR3nt: TGCAGCGTTAAAACAGGGGCAGATACGCAGTATTTT
CDR3aa: CSVKTGADTQYF

j_gene: TRBJ1-6
abundance: -
v_gene: TRBV7-9
d_gene: -
CDR3nt: TGTGCCAGCAGCTGGGAGATGAATTCACCCCTCCACTTT
CDR3aa: CASSWEMNSPLHF

j_gene: TRBJ2-5
abundance: -
v_gene: TRBV6-5
d_gene: -
CDR3nt: TGTGCCAGCAGCTCCCTTTGGGGGCCCGAGACCCAGTACTTC
CDR3aa: CASSSLWGPETQYF

j_gene: TRBJ2-7
abundance: -
v_gene: TRBV5-6
d_gene: -
CDR3nt: TGTGCCAGCAGCCCCAAATGGGGCGAGCAGTACTTC
CDR3aa: CASSPKWGEQYF

j_gene: TRBJ2-7
abundance: -
v_gene: TRBV25-1
d_gene: TRBD2
CDR3nt: TGTGCCAGCAGTGAACTGGCGGGAGGAGCGGGAGAACACGAGCAGTACTTC
CDR3aa: CASSELAGGAGEHEQYF

j_gene: TRBJ1-5
abundance: few
v_gene: TRBV28
d_gene: -
CDR3nt: TGTGCCAGCAGTTTTGATGGGGTTAGCAATCAGCCCCAGCATTTT
CDR3aa: CASSFDGVSNQPQHF

j_gene: TRBJ1-2
abundance: -
v_gene: TRBV6-5
d_gene: -
CDR3nt: TGTGCCAGCAGTTACTCAGTCGGCTATGGCTACACCTTC
CDR3aa: CASSYSVGYGYTF

j_gene: TRBJ1-2
abundance: -
v_gene: TRBV30
d_gene: TRBD1
CDR3nt: TGTGCCTGGATTCCGGGACAGACTAGATATGGCTACACCTTC
CDR3aa: CAWIPGQTRYGYTF

j_gene: TRBJ2-5
abundance: -
v_gene: TRBV4-1
d_gene: TRBD1
CDR3nt: TGCGCCAGCAGCGGGACAGGGCCTTCGCGGGAGACCCAGTACTTC
CDR3aa: CASSGTGPSRETQYF

j_gene: TRBJ2-5
abundance: -
v_gene: TRBV2
d_gene: -
CDR3nt: TGTGCCAGCAGTGTCGGACTCGAGACCCAGTACTTC
CDR3aa: CASSVGLETQYF

j_gene: TRBJ2-5
abundance: -
v_gene: TRBV4-1
d_gene: -
CDR3nt: TGCGCCAGCAGCCAAGAGTCCGCGTTGGAGACCCAGTACTTC
CDR3aa: CASSQESALETQYF

j_gene: TRBJ1-5
abundance: -
v_gene: TRBV28
d_gene: -
CDR3nt: TGTGCCAGCAGTTTACCCGGGACGGGGCAGCCCCAGCATTTT
CDR3aa: CASSLPGTGQPQHF

j_gene: TRBJ1-1
abundance: -
v_gene: TRBV5-1
d_gene: -
CDR3nt: TGCGCCAGTGCATTGGGGGGCAGCACTGAAGCTTTCTTT
CDR3aa: CASALGGSTEAFF

j_gene: TRBJ2-1
abundance: -
v_gene: TRBV7-6
d_gene: -
CDR3nt: TGTGCCAGCAGCCCCGCCGTGGGGGTAGCCGGGCAGTTCTTC
CDR3aa: CASSPAVGVAGQFF

j_gene: TRBJ2-5
abundance: few
v_gene: TRBV30
d_gene: TRBD1
CDR3nt: TGTGCCTGGAGTGGACAGGGCCGGACCCAGTACTTC
CDR3aa: CAWSGQGRTQYF

j_gene: TRBJ1-2
abundance: few
v_gene: TRBV18
d_gene: -
CDR3nt: TGTGCCAGCTCACCAAAGGAGGGCCTCTATGGCTACACCTTC
CDR3aa: CASSPKEGLYGYTF

j_gene: TRBJ1-1
abundance: -
v_gene: TRBV4-1
d_gene: -
CDR3nt: TGCGCCAGCAGCCAGGGACCCCCCCCTATGAACACTGAAGCTTTCTTT
CDR3aa: CASSQGPPPMNTEAFF

j_gene: TRBJ1-1
abundance: -
v_gene: TRBV5-1
d_gene: -
CDR3nt: TGCGCCAGCAGCTTGGCGGGTGGTTACACTGAAGCTTTCTTT
CDR3aa: CASSLAGGYTEAFF

j_gene: TRBJ1-5
abundance: -
v_gene: TRBV29-1
d_gene: -
CDR3nt: TGCAGCGTTGAAGCGGGAAGGGATCAGCCCCAGCATTTT
CDR3aa: CSVEAGRDQPQHF

j_gene: TRBJ2-2
abundance: -
v_gene: TRBV5-4
d_gene: -
CDR3nt: TGTGCCAGCAGCTTAGCCGGGGAGCTGTTTTTT
CDR3aa: CASSLAGELFF

j_gene: TRBJ2-5
abundance: -
v_gene: TRBV29-1
d_gene: -
CDR3nt: TGCAGCGCCAGCGTTCTCGGAGAGCAGTACTTC
CDR3aa: CSASVLGEQYF

j_gene: TRBJ2-3
abundance: few
v_gene: TRBV19
d_gene: -
CDR3nt: TGTGCCAGCTCACGGACGGTAGCGGATACGCAGTATTTT
CDR3aa: CASSRTVADTQYF

j_gene: TRBJ1-1
abundance: few
v_gene: TRBV10-3
d_gene: -
CDR3nt: TGTGCCATCAGTGAGGCAGGGGCGGATACTGAAGCTTTCTTT
CDR3aa: CAISEAGADTEAFF

j_gene: TRBJ2-7
abundance: few
v_gene: TRBV15
d_gene: TRBD1
CDR3nt: TGTGCCACCAGCAGAGGCGGACAGGGACGAGACGAGCAGTACTTC
CDR3aa: CATSRGGQGRDEQYF

j_gene: TRBJ1-1
abundance: -
v_gene: TRBV9
d_gene: -
CDR3nt: TGTGCCAGCAGCGTAGATGGTAAGGGCGGAGCTTTCTTT
CDR3aa: CASSVDGKGGAFF

j_gene: TRBJ1-1
abundance: -
v_gene: TRBV6-1
d_gene: TRBD1
CDR3nt: TGTGCCACCGACAGGGCGAACACTGAAGCTTTCTTT
CDR3aa: CATDRANTEAFF

j_gene: TRBJ2-5
abundance: few
v_gene: TRBV5-1
d_gene: -
CDR3nt: TGCGCCAGCAGCTTGGAGTTCGAGACCCAGTACTTC
CDR3aa: CASSLEFETQYF

j_gene: TRBJ2-6
abundance: few
v_gene: TRBV20-1
d_gene: -
CDR3nt: TGCAGTGCTACTCGAACGCCCGTCCTGACTTTC
CDR3aa: CSATRTPVLTF

j_gene: TRBJ2-5
abundance: few
v_gene: TRBV7-2
d_gene: TRBD2
CDR3nt: TGTGCCAGCAGCTTTCAGAGCGGGGGGGCACAAGAGACCCAGTACTTC
CDR3aa: CASSFQSGGAQETQYF

j_gene: TRBJ2-3
abundance: few
v_gene: TRBV7-9
d_gene: -
CDR3nt: TGTGCCAGCAGCCAGAGGCGGCTGGGAGATACGCAGTATTTT
CDR3aa: CASSQRRLGDTQYF

j_gene: TRBJ2-3
abundance: few
v_gene: TRBV29-1
d_gene: -
CDR3nt: TGCAGCGTTGAAAGGGAGATCACAGATACGCAGTATTTT
CDR3aa: CSVEREITDTQYF

j_gene: TRBJ2-5
abundance: -
v_gene: TRBV2
d_gene: -
CDR3nt: TGTGCCAGCATGGGGCTAGTTACTTCGGAGACCCAGTACTTC
CDR3aa: CASMGLVTSETQYF